Following are 3 T cell receptor beta chains from one sample sequenced in a study of T cell changes during pregnancy in multiple sclerosis. Libraries were prepared by immunoSEQ multiplex PCR; TCRdb keeps only in-frame clonotypes and omits some of them. Counted here are tens of thousands of clones, nearly 90% occurring once; the ten biggest clones make up about 0.58%. This specimen was CD4+ T cells from peripheral blood mononuclear cells, taken in the third trimester of pregnancy. These receptors all come from a female donor in good health, enrolled as a control in a pregnancy study.

This clone was seen only once. The V call is TRBV30, the J call TRBJ1-2, with a tentative D call TRBD1 (6 bases). Germline loops: CDR1 GTSNPN, CDR2 SVGIG (reference sequence). V lost 6 bases, J lost 7 bases, and 18 bases lay in between. CDR3 length equals 13 residues. CDR3 DNA: TGTGCCTGTTACAGGGAGGGTGGGGTTGGCTACACCTTC. Translation: CACYREGGVGYTF. The complete variable domain, with remaining parts taken from reference TRBV30 and TRBJ1-2, reads SQTIHQWPATLVQPVGSPLSLECTVEGTSNPNLYWYRQAAGRGLQLLFYSVGIGQISSEVPQNLSASRPQDRQFILSSKKLLLSDSGFYLCACYREGGVGYTFGSGTRLTVV.

The J gene is TRBJ2-5, the V gene TRBV19; D gene ambiguous. V was pared by 4 bases and J by 2 bases, with 5 bases between. From germline, CDR1 is LNHDA and CDR2 SQIVND (reference sequence). This CDR3 has 12 amino acids. CDR3 bases: TGTGCCAGTAGTAGCCAGCAAGAGACCCAGTACTTC. The encoded protein is CASSSQQETQYF. The whole variable domain, remainder taken from reference TRBV19 and TRBJ2-5, is DGGITQSPKYLFRKEGQNVTLSCEQNLNHDAMYWYRQDPGQGLRLIYYSQIVNDFQKGDIAEGYSVSREKKESFPLTVTSAQKNPTAFYLCASSSQQETQYFGPGTRLLVL.

The chain joins TRBV5-1 to TRBJ2-7; D may be TRBD2 (6 bases). The CDR3 length is 13 residues. The V end lost 5 bases, the J end lost 2 bases, and 11 bases lay between the germline ends. In germline, CDR1 is SGHRS, CDR2 YFSETQ. CDR3 region: CASSRDSAYEQYF. In DNA form, the CDR3 reads TGCGCCAGCAGTCGGGACTCCGCCTACGAGCAGTACTTC.